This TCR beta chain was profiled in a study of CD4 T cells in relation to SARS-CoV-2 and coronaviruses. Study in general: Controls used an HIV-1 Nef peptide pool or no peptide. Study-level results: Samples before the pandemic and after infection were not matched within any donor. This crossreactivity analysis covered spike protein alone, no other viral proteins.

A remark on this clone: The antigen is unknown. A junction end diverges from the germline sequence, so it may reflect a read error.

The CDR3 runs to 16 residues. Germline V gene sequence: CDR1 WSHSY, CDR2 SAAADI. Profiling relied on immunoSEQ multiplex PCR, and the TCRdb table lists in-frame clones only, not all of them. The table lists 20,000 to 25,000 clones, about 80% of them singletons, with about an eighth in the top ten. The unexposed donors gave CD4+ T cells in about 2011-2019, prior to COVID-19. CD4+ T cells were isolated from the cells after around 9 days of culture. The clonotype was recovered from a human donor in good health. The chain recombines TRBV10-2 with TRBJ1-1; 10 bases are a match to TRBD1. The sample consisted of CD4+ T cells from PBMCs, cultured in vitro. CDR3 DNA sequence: TGCGCCAGCACCGTTGGGACGGGACAGGGGAACTCTGAAGCTTTCTTT. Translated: CASTVGTGQGNSEAFF.